This TCR beta chain was identified during a study of beta chain features in type 1 diabetes. On the study more broadly: Researchers looked at 95 million to 140 million sorted cells across all samples. Study-level points and caveats: Comparison showed that naive, central memory and Treg TCRB repertoires appeared more similar among patients than among healthy donors. At VDJ recombination sites, type 1 diabetes patients had fewer insertions and more deleted nucleotides.

Naive, central memory, regulatory and stem cell-like memory cells within the CD4+ compartment were sorted using CD45RO/CCR7/CD25/CD127/CD95/CD27. TCRB transcripts that were expressed got sequenced, as all of the isolated RNA had been reverse transcribed. Sequencing used immunoSEQ multiplex PCR; TCRdb keeps in-frame clones, though not all of them. Of 900,000 or so clones listed, about a sixth are singletons. The V gene's germline CDR1 is MGHDK and CDR2 SYGVNS. V was shortened by 5 bases and J by 8 bases, with 12 bases between the two germline ends. The CDR3 has 12 residues. This clone has a handful of counts. The target antigen is unknown.

This sequence was found in a woman in her late teens or twenties in good health. The sequenced material came from naive CD4+ T cells from blood. This chain uses TRBV25-1 with TRBJ1-2; D uncertain. The CDR3 protein is CASSQTASGYTF. The CDR3 DNA is TGTGCCAGCAGTCAAACAGCTTCGGGCTACACCTTC.